The clone carrying this T cell receptor (beta chain) was seen a handful of times. This specimen comes from a study of blood T cell repertoires in COVID-19. Across the study: Samples came from the United States, Italy and Spain, spanning acute and convalescent COVID-19.

This CDR3 has 15 residues. The germline V gene encodes CDR1 SGHRS and CDR2 YFSETQ. The V and J ends lost 4 bases and 5 bases, in that order; junction bases with no gene match: 9. Using immunoSEQ multiplex PCR, the repertoire was profiled, and TCRdb retains in-frame clones only, with some absent. The table has 110,000 to 150,000 clones, about 87% seen once. The rearrangement links TRBV5-1 to TRBJ2-5; TRBD1 agrees at 9 bases. The specimen sequenced was PBMCs or T cells enriched from blood (not recorded which). The origin of this receptor is a man aged 55 to 70 who had recovered from COVID-19. In DNA form, the CDR3 reads TGCGCCAGCAGCCCCGGGACAGGGAGGTCGGAGACCCAGTACTTC. It yields the protein CASSPGTGRSETQYF.